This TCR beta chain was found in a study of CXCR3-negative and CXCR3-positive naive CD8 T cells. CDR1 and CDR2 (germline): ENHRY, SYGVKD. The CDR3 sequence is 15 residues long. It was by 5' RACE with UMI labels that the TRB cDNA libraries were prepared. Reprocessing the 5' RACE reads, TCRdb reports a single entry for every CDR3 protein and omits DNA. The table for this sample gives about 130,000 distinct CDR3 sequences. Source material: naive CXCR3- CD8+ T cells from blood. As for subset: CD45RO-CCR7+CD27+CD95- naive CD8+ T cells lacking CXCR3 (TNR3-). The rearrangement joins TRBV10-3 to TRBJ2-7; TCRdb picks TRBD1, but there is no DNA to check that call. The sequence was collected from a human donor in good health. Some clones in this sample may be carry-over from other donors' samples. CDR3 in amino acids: CAISESQGTSYEQYF.